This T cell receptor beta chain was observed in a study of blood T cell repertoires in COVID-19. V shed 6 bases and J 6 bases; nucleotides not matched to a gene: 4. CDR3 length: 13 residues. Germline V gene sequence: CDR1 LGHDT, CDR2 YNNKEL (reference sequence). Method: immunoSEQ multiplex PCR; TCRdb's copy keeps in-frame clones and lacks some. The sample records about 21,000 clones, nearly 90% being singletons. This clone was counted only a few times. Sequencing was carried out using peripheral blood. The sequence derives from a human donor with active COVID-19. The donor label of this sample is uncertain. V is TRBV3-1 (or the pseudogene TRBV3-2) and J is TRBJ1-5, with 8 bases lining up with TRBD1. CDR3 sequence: CASSLGQGQPQHF. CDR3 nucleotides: TGTGCCAGCAGTCTCGGACAGGGTCAGCCCCAGCATTTT.